This T cell receptor (beta chain) was observed in a study of HIV-infected patients and healthy controls. Overall study results and limits: CDR3 sharing between individuals was lower in HIV-infected patients than in healthy controls. HIV-infected repertoires had significantly higher mean Gini indices than controls, possibly reflecting oligoclonality. Untreated HIV+ repertoires had roughly threefold fewer distinct CDR3s and lower Shannon diversity than healthy controls.

The CDR3 is 14 amino acids. Germline CDR1 is DFQATT and CDR2 is SNEGSKA (reference sequence). Trimming removed 5 bases from V and 1 base from J, with 14 bases in between. Antiretroviral therapy had run roughly three months, about 14 weeks, before follow-up blood collection. The repertoire came from unfractionated whole blood and reflected all unsorted peripheral T cells. Around 500 ng RNA was reverse transcribed with alpha and beta constant-region primers. Each of the alpha and beta chains got its own library through chain-specific third strand synthesis with indices. TCRdb reprocessed the 5' RACE reads with MiXCR, giving one entry per CDR3 protein. The repertoire has about 10,000 distinct CDR3 sequences, 5.5% to 7% of them found once; the top ten carry around 30%. Worth noting for this clonotype: Its specificity is unknown.

The source was blood, collected during antiretroviral therapy. The receptor was isolated from an adult with HIV infection. The donor label of this sample is uncertain. The chain recombines TRBV20-1 with TRBJ1-1; D may be TRBD1 (5 bases). CDR3 coding DNA: TGCAGTGCTGGGACTAGGGGCTCGAACACTGAAGCTTTCTTT. Protein sequence: CSAGTRGSNTEAFF.